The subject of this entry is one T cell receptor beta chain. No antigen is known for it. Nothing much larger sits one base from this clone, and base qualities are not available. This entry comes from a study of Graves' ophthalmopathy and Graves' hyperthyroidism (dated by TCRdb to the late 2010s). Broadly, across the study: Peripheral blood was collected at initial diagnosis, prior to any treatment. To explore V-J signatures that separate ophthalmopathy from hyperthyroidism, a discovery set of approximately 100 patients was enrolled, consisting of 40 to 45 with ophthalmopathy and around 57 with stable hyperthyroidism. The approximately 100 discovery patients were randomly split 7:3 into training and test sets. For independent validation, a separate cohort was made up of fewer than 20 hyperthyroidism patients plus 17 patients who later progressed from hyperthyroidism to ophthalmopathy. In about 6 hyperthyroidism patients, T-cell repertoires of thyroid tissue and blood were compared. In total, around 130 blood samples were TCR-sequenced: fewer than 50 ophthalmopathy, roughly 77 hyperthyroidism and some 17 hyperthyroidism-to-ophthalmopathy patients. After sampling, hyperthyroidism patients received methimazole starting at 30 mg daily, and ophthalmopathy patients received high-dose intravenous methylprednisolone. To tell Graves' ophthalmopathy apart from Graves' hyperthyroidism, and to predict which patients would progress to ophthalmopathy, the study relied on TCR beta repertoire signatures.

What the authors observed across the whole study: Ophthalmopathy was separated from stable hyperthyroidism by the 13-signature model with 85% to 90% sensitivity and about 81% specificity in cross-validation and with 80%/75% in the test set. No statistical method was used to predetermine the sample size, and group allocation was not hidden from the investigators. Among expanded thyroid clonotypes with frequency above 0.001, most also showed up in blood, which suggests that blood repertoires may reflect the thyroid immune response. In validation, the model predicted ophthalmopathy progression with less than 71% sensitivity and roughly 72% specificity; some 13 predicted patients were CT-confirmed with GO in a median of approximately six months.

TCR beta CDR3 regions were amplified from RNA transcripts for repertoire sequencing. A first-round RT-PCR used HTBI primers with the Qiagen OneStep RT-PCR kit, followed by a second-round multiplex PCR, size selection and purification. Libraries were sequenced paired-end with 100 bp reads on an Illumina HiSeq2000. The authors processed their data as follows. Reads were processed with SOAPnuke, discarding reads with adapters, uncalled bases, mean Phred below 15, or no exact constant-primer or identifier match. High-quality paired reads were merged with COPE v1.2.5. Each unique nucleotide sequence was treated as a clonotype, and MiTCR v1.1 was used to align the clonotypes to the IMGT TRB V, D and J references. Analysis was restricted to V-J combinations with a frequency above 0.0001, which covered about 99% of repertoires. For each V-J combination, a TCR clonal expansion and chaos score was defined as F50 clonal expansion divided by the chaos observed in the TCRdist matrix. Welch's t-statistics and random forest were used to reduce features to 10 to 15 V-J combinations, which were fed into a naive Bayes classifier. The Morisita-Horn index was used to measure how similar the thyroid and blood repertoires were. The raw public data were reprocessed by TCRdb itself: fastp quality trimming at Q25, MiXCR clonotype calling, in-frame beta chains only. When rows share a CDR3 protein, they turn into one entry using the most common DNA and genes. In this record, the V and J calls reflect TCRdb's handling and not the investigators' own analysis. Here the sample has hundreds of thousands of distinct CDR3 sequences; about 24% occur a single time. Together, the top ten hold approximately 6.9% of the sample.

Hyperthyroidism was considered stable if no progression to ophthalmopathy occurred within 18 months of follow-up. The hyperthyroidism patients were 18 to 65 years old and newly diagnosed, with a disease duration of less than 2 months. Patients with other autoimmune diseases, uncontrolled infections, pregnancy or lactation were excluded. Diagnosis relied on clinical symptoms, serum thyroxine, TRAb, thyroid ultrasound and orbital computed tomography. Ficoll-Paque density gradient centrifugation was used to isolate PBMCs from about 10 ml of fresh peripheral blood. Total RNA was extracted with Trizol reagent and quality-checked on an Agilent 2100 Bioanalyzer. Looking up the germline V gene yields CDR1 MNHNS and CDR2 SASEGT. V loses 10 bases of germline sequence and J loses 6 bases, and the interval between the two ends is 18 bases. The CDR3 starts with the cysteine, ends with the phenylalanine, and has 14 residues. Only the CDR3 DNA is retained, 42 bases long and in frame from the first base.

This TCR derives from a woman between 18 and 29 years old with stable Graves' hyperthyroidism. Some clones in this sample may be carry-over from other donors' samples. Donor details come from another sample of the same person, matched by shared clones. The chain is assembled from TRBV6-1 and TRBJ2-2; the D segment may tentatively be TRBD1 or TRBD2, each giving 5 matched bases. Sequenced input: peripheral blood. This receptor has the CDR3 CATWGNSAAGELFF. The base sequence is TGTGCCACTTGGGGGAATAGCGCAGCCGGGGAGCTGTTTTTT.